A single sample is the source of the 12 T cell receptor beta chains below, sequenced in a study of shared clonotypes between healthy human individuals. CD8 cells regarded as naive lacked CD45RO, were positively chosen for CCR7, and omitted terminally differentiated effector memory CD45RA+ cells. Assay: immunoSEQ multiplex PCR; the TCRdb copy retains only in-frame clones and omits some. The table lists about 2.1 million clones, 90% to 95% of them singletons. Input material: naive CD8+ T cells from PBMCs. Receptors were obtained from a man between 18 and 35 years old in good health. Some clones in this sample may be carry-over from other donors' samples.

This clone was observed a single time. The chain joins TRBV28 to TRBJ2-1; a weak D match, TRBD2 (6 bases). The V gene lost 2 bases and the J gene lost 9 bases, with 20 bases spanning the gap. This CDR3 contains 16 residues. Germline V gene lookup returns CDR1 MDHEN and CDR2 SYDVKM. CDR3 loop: CASSLDPGTSFGEQFF. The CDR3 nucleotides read TGTGCCAGCAGTTTAGATCCGGGCACTAGCTTCGGTGAGCAGTTCTTC.

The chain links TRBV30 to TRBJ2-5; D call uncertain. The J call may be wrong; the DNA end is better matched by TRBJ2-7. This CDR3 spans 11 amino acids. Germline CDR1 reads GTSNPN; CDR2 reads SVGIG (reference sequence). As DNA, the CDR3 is TGTGCCTGGAGTGTGGGTTTCGAGCAGTACTTC. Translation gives CAWSVGFEQYF.

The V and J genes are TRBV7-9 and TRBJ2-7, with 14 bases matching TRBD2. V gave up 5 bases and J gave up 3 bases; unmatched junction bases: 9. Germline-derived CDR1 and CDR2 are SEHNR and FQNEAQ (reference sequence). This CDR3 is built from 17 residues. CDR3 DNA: TGTGCCAGCAGCCCGCGGACTAGCGGGAGGCCAGACTACGAGCAGTACTTC. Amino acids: CASSPRTSGRPDYEQYF.

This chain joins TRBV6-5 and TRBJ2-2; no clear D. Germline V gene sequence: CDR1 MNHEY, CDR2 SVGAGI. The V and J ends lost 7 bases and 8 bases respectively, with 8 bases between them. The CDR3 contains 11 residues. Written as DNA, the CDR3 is TGTGCCAGCAACTTTCTTGGGGAGCTGTTTTTT. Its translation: CASNFLGELFF.

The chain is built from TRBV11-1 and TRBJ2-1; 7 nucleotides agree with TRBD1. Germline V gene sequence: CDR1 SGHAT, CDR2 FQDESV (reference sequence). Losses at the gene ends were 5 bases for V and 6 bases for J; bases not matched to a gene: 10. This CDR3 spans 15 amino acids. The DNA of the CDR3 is TGTGCCAGCAGCAGAACAGGGGCCTTCCCCAATGAGCAGTTCTTC. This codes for CASSRTGAFPNEQFF.

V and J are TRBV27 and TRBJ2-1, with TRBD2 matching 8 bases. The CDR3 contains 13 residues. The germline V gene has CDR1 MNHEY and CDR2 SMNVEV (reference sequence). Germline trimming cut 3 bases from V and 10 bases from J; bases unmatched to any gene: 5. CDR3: CASSLGTRGEQFF. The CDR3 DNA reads TGTGCCAGCAGTTTGGGGACTAGAGGAGAGCAGTTCTTC.

The DNA for the CDR3 is TGTGCCAGCAGCTTGGTAGGTTCAGCTAACTATGGCTACACCTTC. It translates to CASSLVGSANYGYTF. This rearrangement joins TRBV5-4 to TRBJ1-2; no definite D call. CDR3 length equals 15 residues. Trimming left V 0 bases short and J 0 bases short, with 9 bases between. Germline V gene lookup returns CDR1 SGHNT and CDR2 YYREEE (reference sequence).

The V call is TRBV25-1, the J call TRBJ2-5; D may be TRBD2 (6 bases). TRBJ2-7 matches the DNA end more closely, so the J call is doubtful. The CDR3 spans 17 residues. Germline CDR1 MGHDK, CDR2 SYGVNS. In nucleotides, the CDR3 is TGTGCCAGCAGTGAATCTGGAGGGCCGGAGAGAGGCTACGAGCAGTACTTC. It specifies CASSESGGPERGYEQYF.

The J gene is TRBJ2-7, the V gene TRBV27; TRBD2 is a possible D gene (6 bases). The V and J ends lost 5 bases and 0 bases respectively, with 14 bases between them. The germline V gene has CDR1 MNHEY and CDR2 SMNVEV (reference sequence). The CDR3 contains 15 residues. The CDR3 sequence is CASSPKSGSSYEQYF. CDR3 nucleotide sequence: TGTGCCAGCAGTCCAAAATCCGGGAGCTCCTACGAGCAGTACTTC.

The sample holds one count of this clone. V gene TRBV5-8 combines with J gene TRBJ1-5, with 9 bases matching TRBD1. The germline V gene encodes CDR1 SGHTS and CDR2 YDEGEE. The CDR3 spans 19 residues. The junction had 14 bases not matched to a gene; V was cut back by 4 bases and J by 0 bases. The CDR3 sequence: CASSPGIGQGPYSNQPQHF. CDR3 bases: TGTGCCAGCAGCCCGGGCATTGGACAGGGGCCGTATAGCAATCAGCCCCAGCATTTT.

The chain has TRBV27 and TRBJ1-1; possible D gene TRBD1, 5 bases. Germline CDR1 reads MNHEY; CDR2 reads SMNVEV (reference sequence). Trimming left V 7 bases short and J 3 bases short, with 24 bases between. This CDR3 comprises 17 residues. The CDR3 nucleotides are TGTGCCAGCATTGCCTTCCCTTATAGGGGTAAGGACACTGAAGCTTTCTTT. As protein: CASIAFPYRGKDTEAFF.

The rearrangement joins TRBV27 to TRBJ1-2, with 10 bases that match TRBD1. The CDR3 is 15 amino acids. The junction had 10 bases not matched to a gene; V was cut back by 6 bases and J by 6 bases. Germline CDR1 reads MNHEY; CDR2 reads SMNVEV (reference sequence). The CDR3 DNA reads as TGTGCCAGCAGCCCTGGGACAGGGGTTTTGCATGGCTACACCTTC. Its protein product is CASSPGTGVLHGYTF.